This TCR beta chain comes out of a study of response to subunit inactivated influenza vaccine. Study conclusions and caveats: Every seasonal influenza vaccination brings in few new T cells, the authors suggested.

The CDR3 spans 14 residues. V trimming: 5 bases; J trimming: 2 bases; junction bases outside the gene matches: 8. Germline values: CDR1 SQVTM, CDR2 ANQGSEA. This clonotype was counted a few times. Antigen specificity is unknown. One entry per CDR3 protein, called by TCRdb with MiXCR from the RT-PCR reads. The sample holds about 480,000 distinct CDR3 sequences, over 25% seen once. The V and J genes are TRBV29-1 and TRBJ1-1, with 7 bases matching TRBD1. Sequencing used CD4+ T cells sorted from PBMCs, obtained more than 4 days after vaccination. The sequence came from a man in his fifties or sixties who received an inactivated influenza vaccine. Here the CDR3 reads CSVFIGTANTEAFF. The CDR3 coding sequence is TGCAGCGTTTTCATAGGGACAGCCAACACTGAAGCTTTCTTT.